By sample share, the clone carrying this TCR beta chain is medium-sized (0.01 to 0.1%). This CDR3 has 15 residues. Germline V gives CDR1 SGHRS, CDR2 YFSETQ. V was clipped by 3 bases and J by 3 bases, with 16 bases between them. The data stem from a study of tumor-infiltrating lymphocytes in localized non-small cell lung cancer. Assay: immunoSEQ multiplex PCR; the TCRdb copy retains only in-frame clones and omits some. The sample carries approximately 13,000 clones, over 65% recorded once. The rearrangement links TRBV5-1 to TRBJ2-7; D perhaps matches TRBD1 (6 bases). The origin of this receptor is a human donor with non-small cell lung cancer. Sequencing was done on a sample of lung tumor tissue. The CDR3 DNA reads TGCGCCAGCAGCTACTGGGATGGGGGACACTACGAGCAGTACTTC. Translation gives CASSYWDGGHYEQYF.